The rows below give T cell receptor beta chains drawn from one sample of a study of STAT5B mutations in CD4+ large granular lymphocyte leukemia. Libraries were prepared by immunoSEQ multiplex PCR; TCRdb keeps only in-frame clonotypes and omits some of them. The sample has thousands of clones; over 60% are singletons. The sequenced sample was PBMCs. These receptors came from a man between 65 and 79 years old with CD4+ T-cell large granular lymphocyte leukemia. Both conserved end residues are part of each CDR3. A D gene is named only where the DNA matches it firmly. Clone size is stated in some rows and not others, as once, few, many or a class when expanded.

J: TRBJ1-4; V: TRBV29-1; size: -; D: -; CDR3: CSVVATNEKLFF; DNA: TGCAGCGTTGTCGCAACTAATGAAAAACTGTTTTTT
J: TRBJ2-5; V: TRBV5-8; size: -; D: TRBD2; CDR3: CASSFSGRVQETQYF; DNA: TGTGCCAGCAGCTTTAGCGGGAGGGTACAAGAGACCCAGTACTTC
J: TRBJ2-1; V: TRBV27; size: -; D: -; CDR3: CASSLGRNEQFF; DNA: TGTGCCAGCAGTTTAGGTCGCAATGAGCAGTTCTTC
J: TRBJ1-6; V: TRBV10-3; size: -; D: TRBD1; CDR3: CAISKRDSNSPLHF; DNA: TGTGCCATCAGTAAGAGGGACAGTAATTCACCCCTCCACTTT
J: TRBJ1-1; V: TRBV25-1; size: -; D: TRBD1; CDR3: CASSEQGGWTEAFF; DNA: TGTGCCAGCAGTGAACAGGGGGGTTGGACTGAAGCTTTCTTT
J: TRBJ1-2; V: TRBV5-1; size: -; D: -; CDR3: CASSLVEGDHYGYTF; DNA: TGCGCCAGCAGCTTGGTGGAGGGGGATCACTATGGCTACACCTTC
J: TRBJ2-7; V: TRBV4-2; size: -; D: TRBD1; CDR3: CASSQEGQGDNSYEQYF; DNA: TGTGCCAGCAGCCAAGAAGGTCAGGGGGACAATTCCTACGAGCAGTACTTC
J: TRBJ2-2; V: TRBV7-3; size: -; D: -; CDR3: CASSLTLSGTGELFF; DNA: TGTGCCAGCAGCTTAACCTTATCGGGCACCGGGGAGCTGTTTTTT
J: TRBJ1-4; V: TRBV5-4; size: -; D: TRBD1; CDR3: CASSPGQGAPKKLFF; DNA: TGTGCCAGCAGCCCGGGACAGGGGGCGCCGAAAAAACTGTTTTTT
J: TRBJ2-4; V: TRBV11-1; size: -; D: -; CDR3: CASSLAPRAIKNIQYF; DNA: TGTGCCAGCAGCCTCGCCCCCCGGGCGATTAAAAACATTCAGTACTTC
J: TRBJ2-7; V: TRBV6-1; size: few; D: -; CDR3: CASGQYEQYF; DNA: TGTGCCAGCGGACAGTACGAGCAGTACTTC
J: TRBJ1-5; V: TRBV7-9; size: few; D: -; CDR3: CASSLAGAGFQPQHF; DNA: TGTGCCAGCAGCTTAGCGGGGGCAGGGTTTCAGCCCCAGCATTTT
J: TRBJ1-1; V: TRBV2; size: few; D: -; CDR3: CASSEWAATRAFF; DNA: TGTGCCAGCAGTGAATGGGCGGCGACCAGGGCTTTCTTT
J: TRBJ2-7; V: TRBV5-6; size: once; D: -; CDR3: CASSLSTYEQYF; DNA: TGTGCCAGCAGCTTGTCTACCTACGAGCAGTACTTC
J: TRBJ2-1; V: TRBV11-2; size: -; D: -; CDR3: CASSSPDGSSYNEQFF; DNA: TGTGCCAGCAGCTCCCCGGACGGAAGCTCCTACAATGAGCAGTTCTTC
J: TRBJ1-1; V: TRBV2; size: -; D: TRBD1; CDR3: CASPGGTEAFF; DNA: TGTGCCAGCCCAGGGGGGACTGAAGCTTTCTTT
J: TRBJ1-2; V: TRBV27; size: -; D: -; CDR3: CASSSSADGYTF; DNA: TGTGCCAGCAGCTCTTCGGCGGATGGCTACACCTTC
J: TRBJ2-5; V: TRBV2; size: -; D: TRBD2; CDR3: CATLAGTLKTQYF; DNA: TGTGCCACGTTAGCGGGGACCCTAAAGACCCAGTACTTC
J: TRBJ1-3; V: TRBV7-2; size: -; D: -; CDR3: CASSLSGVSGNTIYF; DNA: TGTGCCAGCAGCTTATCGGGAGTATCTGGAAACACCATATATTTT
J: TRBJ2-3; V: TRBV5-6; size: -; D: -; CDR3: CASSGGGGQADTQYF; DNA: TGTGCCAGCAGCGGGGGGGGCGGCCAGGCAGATACGCAGTATTTT
J: TRBJ2-7; V: TRBV5-6; size: -; D: -; CDR3: CASSQGAEQYF; DNA: TGTGCCAGCAGCCAGGGAGCCGAGCAGTACTTC
J: TRBJ2-1; V: TRBV2; size: -; D: TRBD1; CDR3: CASGADGTGYNEQFF; DNA: TGTGCCAGCGGAGCCGACGGGACAGGCTACAATGAGCAGTTCTTC
J: TRBJ2-3; V: TRBV2; size: -; D: -; CDR3: CASSEAGGGRADTQYF; DNA: TGTGCCAGCAGTGAAGCGGGAGGGGGCCGCGCAGATACGCAGTATTTT
J: TRBJ2-7; V: TRBV4-1; size: -; D: -; CDR3: CASSQGEGSYEQYF; DNA: TGCGCCAGCAGCCAAGGAGAAGGATCCTACGAGCAGTACTTC
J: TRBJ1-1; V: TRBV5-1; size: -; D: TRBD1; CDR3: CASSLTGVNTEAFF; DNA: TGCGCCAGCAGCTTGACAGGGGTGAACACTGAAGCTTTCTTT
J: TRBJ2-5; V: TRBV28; size: -; D: -; CDR3: CASRSQTQYF; DNA: TGTGCCAGCAGAAGTCAGACCCAGTACTTC
J: TRBJ2-2; V: TRBV6-6; size: -; D: -; CDR3: CASSYGSGELFF; DNA: TGTGCCAGCAGTTACGGCTCCGGGGAGCTGTTTTTT
J: TRBJ2-1; V: TRBV9; size: -; D: TRBD2; CDR3: CASSSSGTGYNEQFF; DNA: TGTGCCAGCAGCAGTAGCGGGACTGGGTACAATGAGCAGTTCTTC
J: TRBJ2-7; V: TRBV5-8; size: -; D: TRBD2; CDR3: CASSTAFTSGPYEQYF; DNA: TGTGCCAGCAGCACGGCCTTTACTAGCGGTCCCTACGAGCAGTACTTC
J: TRBJ2-1; V: TRBV2; size: -; D: -; CDR3: CASAGPRNEQFF; DNA: TGTGCCAGCGCCGGTCCGAGAAATGAGCAGTTCTTC
J: TRBJ2-7; V: TRBV5-1; size: -; D: -; CDR3: CASSRTSPYEQYF; DNA: TGCGCCAGCAGTCGGACCTCCCCCTACGAGCAGTACTTC
J: TRBJ1-1; V: TRBV5-4; size: -; D: TRBD1; CDR3: CASSYRTGGAIWNTEAFF; DNA: TGTGCCAGCAGCTACCGGACAGGGGGCGCGATATGGAACACTGAAGCTTTCTTT
J: TRBJ2-7; V: TRBV21-1; size: few; D: -; CDR3: CASSLGQGWYF; DNA: TGTGCCAGCAGCTTGGGTCAGGGATGGTACTTC
J: TRBJ1-1; V: TRBV27; size: -; D: -; CDR3: CASSLGGGNTEAFF; DNA: TGTGCCAGCAGTCTCGGGGGGGGAAACACTGAAGCTTTCTTT
J: TRBJ2-5; V: TRBV2; size: -; D: -; CDR3: CASSVGRAETQYF; DNA: TGTGCCAGCAGTGTGGGCAGAGCGGAGACCCAGTACTTC
J: TRBJ1-1; V: TRBV19; size: -; D: -; CDR3: CASTRAEGNTEAFF; DNA: TGTGCCAGTACCCGGGCCGAAGGAAACACTGAAGCTTTCTTT
J: TRBJ1-1; V: TRBV5-8; size: -; D: -; CDR3: CASSLSTEAFF; DNA: TGTGCCAGCAGTCTAAGCACTGAAGCTTTCTTT
J: TRBJ1-1; V: TRBV4-3; size: -; D: -; CDR3: CASSQEVQVNTEAFF; DNA: TGCGCCAGCAGCCAAGAGGTGCAAGTGAACACTGAAGCTTTCTTT
J: TRBJ2-2; V: TRBV2; size: -; D: -; CDR3: CASSEARGGLNTGELFF; DNA: TGTGCCAGCAGTGAAGCTCGCGGGGGCCTGAACACCGGGGAGCTGTTTTTT
J: TRBJ1-2; V: TRBV19; size: -; D: -; CDR3: CASNQDGLSDYGYTF; DNA: TGTGCCAGTAACCAGGACGGATTGAGTGACTATGGCTACACCTTC
J: TRBJ2-7; V: TRBV5-4; size: -; D: TRBD2; CDR3: CASSLGAGGPGGVF; DNA: TGTGCCAGCAGCTTGGGCGCGGGAGGACCGGGGGGGGTCTTC
J: TRBJ2-1; V: TRBV4-1; size: -; D: -; CDR3: CASSQFTGRYNEQFF; DNA: TGCGCCAGCAGCCAATTTACCGGGAGATACAATGAGCAGTTCTTC
J: TRBJ2-1; V: TRBV9; size: -; D: -; CDR3: CASSVEGGRGNEQFF; DNA: TGTGCCAGCAGCGTAGAGGGGGGGAGGGGAAATGAGCAGTTCTTC
J: TRBJ1-2; V: TRBV7-3; size: -; D: -; CDR3: CASSLGSSRLDGYTF; DNA: TGTGCCAGCAGCTTAGGTTCCAGCCGACTTGATGGCTACACCTTC
J: TRBJ2-7; V: TRBV2; size: -; D: TRBD2; CDR3: CAITTSGVYEQYF; DNA: TGTGCCATTACGACTAGCGGGGTATACGAGCAGTACTTC
J: TRBJ1-2; V: TRBV30; size: -; D: TRBD1; CDR3: CAWDRADPPYGYTF; DNA: TGTGCCTGGGACAGGGCAGACCCACCCTATGGCTACACCTTC
J: TRBJ2-7; V: TRBV29-1; size: -; D: -; CDR3: CSVAEGTRGPYEQYF; DNA: TGCAGCGTTGCTGAGGGGACTAGGGGGCCCTACGAGCAGTACTTC
J: TRBJ2-1; V: TRBV9; size: -; D: -; CDR3: CASSSSVSYNEQFF; DNA: TGTGCCAGCAGCTCTAGCGTCTCCTACAATGAGCAGTTCTTC
J: TRBJ1-2; V: TRBV7-9; size: few; D: TRBD1; CDR3: CASSRKPDREWVYGYTF; DNA: TGTGCCAGCAGCCGTAAACCCGACAGGGAGTGGGTCTATGGCTACACCTTC